The entry below describes one T cell receptor (beta chain). The CDR3 consists of 14 residues. Germline V gives CDR1 SNHLY, CDR2 FYNNEI. V was pared by 8 bases and J by 7 bases, with 10 bases of the junction left unmatched. The entry originates in a study of cytomegalovirus exposure and HLA in healthy donors. PCR primers comprised 60 Vbeta and 13 Jbeta primers. TCRdb keeps only in-frame clones here, not all; method: immunoSEQ multiplex PCR. This table holds 150,000 to 250,000 clones. The chain employs TRBV2 and TRBJ1-4; TRBD1 agrees at 7 bases. This receptor was taken from a boy aged 5-17 years in good health and CMV-seronegative. The sample comprised PBMCs. CDR3 in amino acids: CASYRGQRAEKLFF. The CDR3 DNA follows: TGTGCCAGCTATAGGGGGCAAAGGGCTGAAAAACTGTTTTTT. The full variable domain, rest sourced from reference TRBV2 and TRBJ1-4, is EPEVTQTPSHQVTQMGQEVILRCVPISNHLYFYWYRQILGQKVEFLVSFYNNEISEKSEIFDDQFSVERPDGSNFTLKIRSTKLEDSAMYFCASYRGQRAEKLFFGSGTQLSVL.